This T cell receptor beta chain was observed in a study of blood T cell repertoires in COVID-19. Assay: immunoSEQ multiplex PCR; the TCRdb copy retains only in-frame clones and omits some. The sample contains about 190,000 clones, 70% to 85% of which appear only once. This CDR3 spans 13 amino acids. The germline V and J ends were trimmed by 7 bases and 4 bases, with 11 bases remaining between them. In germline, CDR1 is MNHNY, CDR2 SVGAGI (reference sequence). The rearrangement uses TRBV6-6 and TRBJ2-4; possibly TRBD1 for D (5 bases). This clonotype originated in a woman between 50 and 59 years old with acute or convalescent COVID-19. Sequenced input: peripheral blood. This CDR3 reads CASTPRDKNIQYF. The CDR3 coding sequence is TGTGCCAGCACCCCCAGGGATAAAAACATTCAGTACTTC.